Presented here are 22 T cell receptor beta chains from one specimen sequenced in a study of cytomegalovirus exposure and HLA in healthy donors (dated by TCRdb to about 2017). The library was obtained by the immunoSEQ multiplex PCR assay. A mixture of 60 forward primers for TCR Vbeta segments and 13 reverse primers for TCR Jbeta segments was used in the multiplex PCR. TCRdb provides this immuneACCESS table in a form limited to in-frame rearrangements. Some clones are lacking; in checked studies, under half of them reflect an unresolved V gene, and why the rest are absent is not known. Within this sample are approximately 92,000 clones, with approximately 70% of them counted one time only. The top ten clones comprise approximately 7.8% of the sample. Sequencing was performed on PBMCs. These receptors originate from a man in his fifties or sixties in good health and CMV-seronegative.

This sequence joins TRBV6-1 and TRBJ1-1; 7 nucleotides line up with TRBD1. Germline V gives CDR1 MNHNS, CDR2 SASEGT. The CDR3 runs 14 residues. V was pared by 3 bases and J by 5 bases, with 6 bases of the junction left unmatched. CDR3 protein: CASSEAGGETEAFF. For the CDR3, the DNA is TGTGCCAGCAGTGAGGCAGGGGGTGAAACTGAAGCTTTCTTT.

This clone showed up just once. The chain combines TRBV15 with TRBJ2-7, with unresolved D. Deletions cut 0 bases from V and 3 bases from J, with 6 bases between. The CDR3 contains 13 residues. Germline V gives CDR1 LNHNV, CDR2 YYDKDF (reference sequence). CDR3: CATSRDLVYEQYF. The CDR3 region has the DNA TGTGCCACCAGCAGAGACCTCGTCTACGAGCAGTACTTC.

This clone came up a few times. The V call is TRBV19, the J call TRBJ2-2; 7 bases are a match to TRBD1. The V gene end was trimmed by 5 bases and the J gene end by 5 bases; junction bases not matched to a gene: 2. This CDR3 is 13 amino acids long. Germline values: CDR1 LNHDA, CDR2 SQIVND (reference sequence). Here the CDR3 DNA reads TGTGCCAGTAGTGCACAGGGGACCGGGGAGCTGTTTTTT. It is translated as CASSAQGTGELFF.

Only one count was recorded for this clone. This chain connects TRBV5-1 to TRBJ2-2; a weak D match, TRBD2 (6 bases). This CDR3 is 14 amino acids long. Germline lookup yields CDR1 SGHRS and CDR2 YFSETQ. Trimming cost V 5 bases and J 5 bases, with 13 bases left between them. The CDR3 spells CASRWVEGTGELFF. CDR3 coding DNA: TGCGCCAGCAGGTGGGTGGAGGGGACCGGGGAGCTGTTTTTT.

This chain uses TRBV2 with TRBJ2-5, with no clear D. The germline gives CDR1 SNHLY, CDR2 FYNNEI. Trimming shortened V by 6 bases and J by 2 bases, and 10 bases separated the two germline ends. The CDR3 length is 13 residues. CDR3 nucleotide sequence: TGTGCCAGCAGGGCAGGCAGACAAGAGACCCAGTACTTC. Amino acid sequence: CASRAGRQETQYF. The full variable domain, completed using reference TRBV2 and TRBJ2-5, is EPEVTQTPSHQVTQMGQEVILRCVPISNHLYFYWYRQILGQKVEFLVSFYNNEISEKSEIFDDQFSVERPDGSNFTLKIRSTKLEDSAMYFCASRAGRQETQYFGPGTRLLVL.

This chain links TRBV9 with TRBJ1-2, with D unclear. Trimming cost V 1 base and J 0 bases, with 13 bases left between them. Germline V lookup: CDR1 SGDLS, CDR2 YYNGEE. The CDR3 is 16 residues long. Here the CDR3 DNA reads TGTGCCAGCAGCGTAAGCAGCAGCGCTTCTAACTATGGCTACACCTTC. Protein sequence: CASSVSSSASNYGYTF.

The chain joins TRBV6-1 to TRBJ1-5, with a weak D call TRBD1 (5 bases). Germline V CDR1 and CDR2: MNHNS, SASEGT. This CDR3 has 14 amino acids. Trimming cost V 6 bases and J 6 bases, with 15 bases left between them. CDR3 region: CASRATGPSQPQHF. CDR3 sequence (DNA): TGTGCCAGCAGGGCTACAGGTCCGAGTCAGCCCCAGCATTTT.

This clone occurred once. This chain uses TRBV5-4 with TRBJ1-2; TRBD1 agrees at 9 bases. CDR1 is SGHNT, CDR2 YYREEE, per germline (reference sequence). The CDR3 loop spans 14 amino acids. The junction had 7 bases not matched to a gene; V was cut back by 4 bases and J by 6 bases. The CDR3 DNA sequence: TGTGCCAGCAGCCCATTTGACAGGGGGAATGGCTACACCTTC. The encoded protein is CASSPFDRGNGYTF. The variable domain in full, with the rest retrieved from reference TRBV5-4 and TRBJ1-2, is ETGVTQSPTHLIKTRGQQVTLRCSSQSGHNTVSWYQQALGQGPQFIFQYYREEENGRGNFPPRFSGLQFPNYSSELNVNALELDDSALYLCASSPFDRGNGYTFGSGTRLTVV.

In this sample, this clone turned up a few times. V is TRBV5-1 and J is TRBJ1-3, with TRBD1 identical over 11 bases. CDR1 and CDR2 (germline): SGHRS, YFSETQ. The V segment lost 3 bases and the J segment 0 bases; nucleotides outside the gene matches: 2. There are 16 residues in the CDR3. The CDR3 DNA sequence: TGCGCCAGCAGCTGGACAGGGGGCTCCTCTGGAAACACCATATATTTT. Translation: CASSWTGGSSGNTIYF. Based on the CDR3 plus reference TRBV5-1 and TRBJ1-3, the full variable domain is KAGVTQTPRYLIKTRGQQVTLSCSPISGHRSVSWYQQTPGQGLQFLFEYFSETQRNKGNFPGRFSGRQFSNSRSEMNVSTLELGDSALYLCASSWTGGSSGNTIYFGEGSWLTVV.

The chain combines TRBV6-5 with TRBJ1-5; unclear D gene. V was clipped by 2 bases and J by 7 bases, with 12 bases between them. Germline V CDR1 and CDR2: MNHEY, SVGAGI. The CDR3 is made up of 14 amino acids. The CDR3 spells CASSYEGVGQPQHF. For the CDR3, the DNA is TGTGCCAGCAGTTACGAGGGCGTAGGGCAGCCCCAGCATTTT.

V is TRBV9 and J is TRBJ2-7; D is perhaps TRBD1 (6 bases). The germline V gene has CDR1 SGDLS and CDR2 YYNGEE. V dropped 0 bases and J dropped 2 bases, with 12 bases sitting between them. The CDR3 is 15 amino acids. Here the CDR3 reads CASSVAPDSTYEQYF. DNA of the CDR3: TGTGCCAGCAGCGTAGCCCCGGACAGTACCTACGAGCAGTACTTC.

V is TRBV2 and J is TRBJ1-1; D unresolved. V lost 4 bases and J 3 bases, leaving 9 bases between the germline ends. Germline lookup yields CDR1 SNHLY and CDR2 FYNNEI. This CDR3 spans 13 amino acids. This CDR3 is CASSGETHTEAFF. In DNA form, the CDR3 reads TGTGCCAGCAGTGGGGAGACTCACACTGAAGCTTTCTTT.

This clone was counted once. This chain connects TRBV5-4 to TRBJ1-2; 7 nucleotides line up with TRBD1. There are 15 residues in the CDR3. Germline values: CDR1 SGHNT, CDR2 YYREEE (reference sequence). V lost 4 bases and J lost 5; bases outside the gene matches: 11. CDR3 sequence reads: CASSRAQGVEYGYTF. CDR3 in DNA: TGTGCCAGCAGCCGAGCCCAGGGGGTAGAGTATGGCTACACCTTC.

J is TRBJ2-7 and V is TRBV6-1; 8 bases align to TRBD1. This CDR3 has 14 amino acids. The J segment lost 5 bases and the V segment lost 2 bases, leaving 5 bases of the junction unmatched. Germline values: CDR1 MNHNS, CDR2 SASEGT. Written as DNA, the CDR3 is TGTGCCAGCAGTGAACGACAGGGGCTCGACGAGCAGTACTTC. Its translation: CASSERQGLDEQYF.

This clone was seen once. The J gene is TRBJ1-5, the V gene TRBV19, with TRBD1 matching 7 bases. V lost 5 bases and J lost 4; bases outside the gene matches: 8. CDR1 is LNHDA and CDR2 is SQIVND in the germline V gene (reference sequence). CDR3 size: 15 residues. The CDR3 sequence is CASSLNRGGNQPQHF. For the CDR3, the DNA is TGTGCCAGTAGTCTAAACAGGGGCGGGAATCAGCCCCAGCATTTT.

The chain recombines TRBV9 with TRBJ2-3, with D unresolved. V was cut by 1 base and J by 4 bases, with 13 bases left in between. This CDR3 is built from 15 residues. Germline CDR1 is SGDLS and CDR2 is YYNGEE. CDR3: CASSVYSNQADTQYF. CDR3 DNA: TGTGCCAGCAGCGTATATTCGAATCAGGCAGATACGCAGTATTTT.

This rearrangement joins TRBV7-2 to TRBJ2-7, with TRBD2 matching 7 bases. The CDR3 is 14 amino acids. Looked up from germline, CDR1 is SGHTA and CDR2 is FQGNSA. V dropped 5 bases and J dropped 2; count of bases not matched to a gene: 6. The CDR3 coding sequence is TGTGCCAGCAGCCCCGGACTAGAGACCTACGAGCAGTACTTC. Protein product: CASSPGLETYEQYF. The whole variable domain, filled in from reference TRBV7-2 and TRBJ2-7, reads GAGVSQSPSNKVTEKGKDVELRCDPISGHTALYWYRQSLGQGLEFLIYFQGNSAPDKSGLPSDRFSAERTGGSVSTLTIQRTQQEDSAVYLCASSPGLETYEQYFGPGTRLTVT.

This CDR3 reads CASSVQGAGNYGYTF. In DNA, the CDR3 is TGTGCCAGCAGCGTCCAGGGGGCAGGAAACTATGGCTACACCTTC. The rearrangement links TRBV7-2 to TRBJ1-2, with 8 bases identical to TRBD1. From germline, CDR1 is SGHTA and CDR2 FQGNSA. CDR3 size: 15 residues. V was pared by 5 bases and J by 2 bases, with 7 bases of the junction left unmatched.

The gene calls are TRBV7-2 and TRBJ2-3, with 13 bases matching TRBD2. Trimming took 5 bases from V and 2 from J; bases not matched to a gene: 4. The CDR3 is made up of 16 amino acids. Germline V CDR1 and CDR2: SGHTA, FQGNSA. The DNA of the CDR3 is TGTGCCAGCAGCACCGGGACTAGCGGGATCACAGATACGCAGTATTTT. As protein: CASSTGTSGITDTQYF. Full variable domain (missing parts from reference TRBV7-2 and TRBJ2-3): GAGVSQSPSNKVTEKGKDVELRCDPISGHTALYWYRQSLGQGLEFLIYFQGNSAPDKSGLPSDRFSAERTGGSVSTLTIQRTQQEDSAVYLCASSTGTSGITDTQYFGPGTRLTVL.

This sequence joins TRBV5-1 and TRBJ1-4; tentatively, D is TRBD1 (5 bases). The ends were cut back, 1 base at V and 3 bases at J, with 22 bases in the middle. This CDR3 comprises 19 residues. The V gene's germline CDR1 is SGHRS and CDR2 YFSETQ. The CDR3 coding sequence is TGCGCCAGCAGCTTGAAGAGTACTTTGGGGACGGGGGCTAATGAAAAACTGTTTTTT. Translation gives CASSLKSTLGTGANEKLFF. Looking up the rest from reference TRBV5-1 and TRBJ1-4 gives the full variable domain: KAGVTQTPRYLIKTRGQQVTLSCSPISGHRSVSWYQQTPGQGLQFLFEYFSETQRNKGNFPGRFSGRQFSNSRSEMNVSTLELGDSALYLCASSLKSTLGTGANEKLFFGSGTQLSVL.

This chain uses TRBV6-5 with TRBJ2-7; D possibly corresponds to TRBD2 (7 bases). The germline gives CDR1 MNHEY, CDR2 SVGAGI. The CDR3 is 13 residues long. The ends were cut back, 6 bases at V and 5 bases at J, with 14 bases in the middle. CDR3 DNA sequence: TGTGCCAGCAGCCCCAGGGGAGGGAACGAGCAGTACTTC. It specifies CASSPRGGNEQYF.

Notes on this clone: One end of the junction fails to match germline, which may point to a read error. The chain combines TRBV19 with TRBJ2-1; 13 bases match TRBD2. The germline V gene has CDR1 LNHDA and CDR2 SQIVND (reference sequence). The CDR3 extends over 12 amino acids. CDR3: CASSKLAGGPVF. The CDR3 DNA sequence: TGTGCCAGTAGTAAACTAGCGGGGGGGCCGGTCTTC.